Included here is one T cell receptor (beta chain) sequence, with context. No antigen is known for it. Base quality data are lacking; no much larger clone is found one base away. CD8 naive samples were obtained by positive selection for CCR7 among CD45RO-negative cells, yielding a CD45RA+CCR7+ population from which TemRA cells were excluded. Donors were healthy HIV-negative adults with no recently reported acute infections or vaccinations. Every donor was a Caucasian adult residing in Nashville, Tennessee, USA. After blood collection by leukapheresis, PBMCs were isolated using Ficoll-Histopaque density gradient centrifugation and then cryopreserved in the vapor phase of liquid nitrogen. Analytical flow cytometry was used to check the purity and quantity of each magnetically sorted T cell population. From each sorted fraction, genomic DNA was isolated and quantified by UV absorbance on a Nanodrop 2000c.

The sample originates from a study of shared clonotypes between healthy human individuals (dated by TCRdb to about 2020). The study in broad terms: The cohort comprised a couple of women and a few men aged 18 to 49 years. For each donor, CD4 naive and CD4 memory were each given three plates, CD8 naive was given two plates, and CD8 memory was given one plate. The study deeply sequenced blood TCR repertoires of roughly five healthy adults to estimate repertoire size and the extent of clonotype sharing between individuals. To increase sequencing depth and limit assay-specific biases, TCR repertoire library preparation and sequencing were carried out by different laboratories using diverse techniques. Per donor, leukapheresis produced somewhere between about 0.9 and 9.5 billion PBMCs. The full study reports these points: The genetic and exposure-history diversity represented was limited by the small number of donors. Incomplete sequencing was indicated by rarefaction of sorted-subset datasets, despite the large sequencing depth. Across four donors, approximately 5% of naive CD4, 3% to 4% of naive CD8, 2.3% of memory CD4, and roughly 0.4% of memory CD8 clonotypes were shared. Estimated clonotype richness was generally larger for naive than for memory subsets. Pairwise subsampling indicated that sequencing depth was expected to affect the degree of clonotype sharing among donors. Only blood was sampled, and tissue TCR repertoires likely differ from those in blood. Higher generation probabilities were observed for clonotypes shared by all four sorted-subset donors than for non-shared clonotypes.

At the junction V is shortened by 3 bases and J by 3 bases, with 18 bases in between. Looking up the germline V gene yields CDR1 KGHSH and CDR2 LQKENI. The CDR3 goes from the cysteine to the phenylalanine over 16 residues. Of all the DNA, just the CDR3 is kept, 48 bases in frame from base 1. Using the deep immunoSEQ assay, multiplex PCR amplified TCR CDR3 regions from genomic DNA. For each cell subset, the extracted genomic DNA was distributed evenly across all wells of several immunoSEQ 96-well plates, and each plate served as one replicate. For sorted subsets, approximately 210 ng of genomic DNA, equivalent to 25,000 to 35,000 T cell genomes, went into each replicate PCR. Purified libraries were measured with a Qubit 3.0 fluorometer, size-checked on a Bioanalyzer 2100, and measured again with the KAPA Library Quantification kit. Each immunoSEQ 96-well plate was sequenced on its own single-read 150-cycle Illumina NextSeq 550 flow cell. Processing in the source paper ran as follows. Because only junctional sequences without quality scores were contained in the immunoSEQ output, filtering matching that applied to full-length reads could not be performed. To assign V/J genes and CDR3, sequences were annotated against IMGT germline references using PyIR, a Python wrapper for IgBLAST v1.9. Reads were removed for weak V/J assignments (E-value above 1e-6), missing CDR3, stop codons, out-of-frame junctions, or ambiguous translated residues. V3J clonotypes were defined by identical inferred V gene, J gene, and CDR3 amino acid sequence. Percentage overlap between repertoires was calculated by dividing the number of shared unique clonotypes by the size of the smaller repertoire. RTK rarefaction, the Chao1 estimator, and Recon v2.1 estimates of unobserved clonotypes were used to assess repertoire richness. Generation probabilities for all TCRbeta clonotypes obtained by the gDNA method from a handful of donors were computed using OLGA. TCRdb stores this immuneACCESS table with in-frame sequences only. Part of the clones is absent; in the studies checked, under half of the shortfall reflects unresolved V genes, and no reason is known for the rest. That table is the source of V, J and clone size, and D and trimming were worked out from the DNA. The sample has about 2.1 million clones on record, 93% of them singletons. Of the sample, roughly 1.7% is held by the ten largest clones.

Recombination joined TRBV18 with TRBJ2-7; the D match is possibly TRBD1 or TRBD2, with 5 bases aligned in each. The TCR was taken from a man younger than 35 in good health. Some clones in this sample may be carry-over from other donors' samples. The sample was naive CD8+ T cells from PBMCs. This sample's cell subset or site label indicates: CD45RA+CCR7+. In nucleotides, the sequence is TGTGCCAGCTCACCGGGCGACGTTACGGGGCTCTACGAGCAGTACTTC. Its coded protein is CASSPGDVTGLYEQYF.